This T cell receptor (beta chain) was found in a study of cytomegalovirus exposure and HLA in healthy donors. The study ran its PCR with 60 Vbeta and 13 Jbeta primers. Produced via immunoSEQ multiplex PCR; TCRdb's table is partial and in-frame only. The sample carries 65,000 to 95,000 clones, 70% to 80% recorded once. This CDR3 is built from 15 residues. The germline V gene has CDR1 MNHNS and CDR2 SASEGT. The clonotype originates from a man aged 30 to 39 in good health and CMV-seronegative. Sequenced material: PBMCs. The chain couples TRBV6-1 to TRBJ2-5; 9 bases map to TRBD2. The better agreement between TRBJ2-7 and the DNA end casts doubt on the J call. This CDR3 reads CASSESSGGAYEQYF. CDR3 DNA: TGTGCCAGCAGTGAAAGTAGCGGGGGTGCCTACGAGCAGTACTTC.